The 30 T cell receptor beta chains presented below share a single source sample, sequenced in a study of blood T cell repertoires in COVID-19. Profiling relied on immunoSEQ multiplex PCR, and the TCRdb table lists in-frame clones only, not all of them. The data contain 85,000 or so clones, about 95% of them singletons. The specimen was peripheral blood. These receptors were obtained from a human donor with active COVID-19. The donor label of this sample is uncertain.

The chain recombines TRBV11-3 with TRBJ2-3; D remains unclear. Looked up from germline, CDR1 is SGHNT and CDR2 is YENEEA. The CDR3 loop spans 16 amino acids. V was clipped by 4 bases and J by 5 bases, with 19 bases between them. CDR3 loop: CASSSPTWLVGDTQYF. The CDR3 nucleotides are TGTGCCAGCAGCTCCCCAACATGGCTAGTTGGAGATACGCAGTATTTT.

The CDR3 sequence is CASSGQATNEKLFF. The DNA for the CDR3 is TGTGCCAGCTCAGGACAGGCAACTAATGAAAAACTGTTTTTT. This chain links TRBV18 with TRBJ1-4, with 7 bases that match TRBD1. CDR1 KGHSH and CDR2 LQKENI come from the germline V gene. V shed 5 bases, J shed 0 bases, and the junction held 0 bases outside the gene matches. The CDR3 extends over 14 amino acids.

In its sample, this clone was seen a few times. The chain joins TRBV4-1 to TRBJ2-7; TRBD1 might be the D (5 bases). The CDR3 totals 14 residues. Germline V CDR1 and CDR2: MGHRA, YSYEKL. Deletions cut 4 bases from V and 4 bases from J, with 14 bases between. In nucleotides, the CDR3 is TGCGCCAGCAGCCCACACCTGAAGGGGTACGAGCAGTACTTC. Its protein is CASSPHLKGYEQYF.

This chain connects TRBV20-1 to TRBJ1-1; possibly TRBD1 for D (5 bases). V gave up 7 bases and J gave up 6 bases, with 12 bases separating them. The CDR3 sequence is 11 residues long. Per germline, CDR1 DFQATT and CDR2 SNEGSKA (reference sequence). The CDR3 loop reads CSVGQDPEAFF. The CDR3 DNA follows: TGCAGTGTGGGGCAGGACCCTGAAGCTTTCTTT.

J is TRBJ1-4 and V is TRBV9; D unresolved. V was clipped by 4 bases and J by 2 bases, with 12 bases between them. CDR3 length: 15 amino acids. Per the germline V gene, CDR1 is SGDLS and CDR2 is YYNGEE. In DNA, the CDR3 is TGTGCCAGCAGCCCGTATGAGAGGACTAATGAAAAACTGTTTTTT. It encodes CASSPYERTNEKLFF. Supplemented by reference TRBV9 and TRBJ1-4, the full variable domain reads DSGVTQTPKHLITATGQRVTLRCSPRSGDLSVYWYQQSLDQGLQFLIQYYNGEERAKGNILERFSAQQFPDLHSELNLSSLELGDSALYFCASSPYERTNEKLFFGSGTQLSVL.

The chain joins TRBV7-2 to TRBJ2-7; 7 nucleotides line up with TRBD2. Looked up from germline, CDR1 is SGHTA and CDR2 is FQGNSA. V shed 3 bases and J 0 bases; nucleotides not matched to a gene: 11. This CDR3 has 17 residues. The CDR3 sequence: CASSFDGRGGSSYEQYF. The CDR3 nucleotides are TGTGCCAGCAGCTTTGATGGGCGGGGCGGGAGCTCCTACGAGCAGTACTTC. Drawing the rest from reference TRBV7-2 and TRBJ2-7, the complete variable domain is GAGVSQSPSNKVTEKGKDVELRCDPISGHTALYWYRQSLGQGLEFLIYFQGNSAPDKSGLPSDRFSAERTGGSVSTLTIQRTQQEDSAVYLCASSFDGRGGSSYEQYFGPGTRLTVT.

A single count supports this clone. The CDR3: CASGNRARHATNEKLFF. The CDR3 region has the DNA TGTGCCAGCGGCAACAGGGCCCGACACGCAACTAATGAAAAACTGTTTTTT. The genes are TRBV28 and TRBJ1-4, with TRBD1 as a possible D gene (6 bases). The CDR3 totals 17 residues. Trimming removed 8 bases from V and 0 bases from J, with 19 bases in between. Germline CDR1 and CDR2: MDHEN and SYDVKM. Looking up the rest from reference TRBV28 and TRBJ1-4 gives the full variable domain: DVKVTQSSRYLVKRTGEKVFLECVQDMDHENMFWYRQDPGLGLRLIYFSYDVKMKEKGDIPEGYSVSREKKERFSLILESASTNQTSMYLCASGNRARHATNEKLFFGSGTQLSVL.

The chain has TRBV2 and TRBJ2-5, with 8 positions matching TRBD2. Trimming cost V 7 bases and J 2 bases; bases outside gene matches: 6. Germline CDR1 SNHLY, CDR2 FYNNEI. The CDR3 extends over 14 amino acids. The CDR3 nucleotides read TGTGCCAGCACTGGACTAGCAAATCAAGAGACCCAGTACTTC. Translation gives CASTGLANQETQYF.

Here the CDR3 reads CASSLRTGDIYNEQFF. The CDR3 DNA reads as TGTGCCAGCAGTCTACGGACAGGGGACATATACAATGAGCAGTTCTTC. The genes are TRBV27 and TRBJ2-1; TRBD1 matches 9 bases. This CDR3 is built from 16 residues. Germline values: CDR1 MNHEY, CDR2 SMNVEV (reference sequence). The ends lost 5 bases at V and 4 bases at J; junction bases unmatched: 9.

The chain recombines TRBV18 with TRBJ2-1, with 7 bases matching TRBD2. CDR3 size: 13 residues. Germline V gene sequence: CDR1 KGHSH, CDR2 LQKENI. Germline trimming cut 4 bases from V and 12 bases from J; bases unmatched to any gene: 9. CDR3 in DNA: TGTGCCAGCTCACGGGAAGGACTAGGCGTGCAGTTCTTC. As protein: CASSREGLGVQFF.

The chain carries TRBV5-1 and TRBJ2-5; a possible D gene is TRBD1 (6 bases). Germline V CDR1 and CDR2: SGHRS, YFSETQ. The CDR3 has 16 amino acids. Trimming removed 0 bases from V and 5 bases from J, with 17 bases in between. CDR3 sequence (DNA): TGCGCCAGCAGCTTGGCGCCAGGGGATTTACGGGAGACCCAGTACTTC. It translates to CASSLAPGDLRETQYF. Combining the CDR3 with reference TRBV5-1 and TRBJ2-5 gives the whole variable domain KAGVTQTPRYLIKTRGQQVTLSCSPISGHRSVSWYQQTPGQGLQFLFEYFSETQRNKGNFPGRFSGRQFSNSRSEMNVSTLELGDSALYLCASSLAPGDLRETQYFGPGTRLLVL.

This clone was seen only once. The rearrangement links TRBV24-1 to TRBJ1-2; the D gene is possibly TRBD1 (5 bases). V was shortened by 4 bases and J by 5 bases, with 16 bases between the two germline ends. This CDR3 region has 15 residues. CDR1 is KGHDR, CDR2 SFDVKD, per germline. In DNA form, the CDR3 reads TGTGCCACCAGTGACCCCTCAGGGACTTCTTATGGCTACACCTTC. The encoded protein is CATSDPSGTSYGYTF.

This chain uses TRBV19 with TRBJ2-2; a weak D match, TRBD2 (5 bases). V lost 8 bases and J 0 bases, leaving 10 bases between the germline ends. Germline V gene sequence: CDR1 LNHDA, CDR2 SQIVND (reference sequence). The length of the CDR3 is 14 residues. CDR3: CASYGGSNTGELFF. CDR3 DNA: TGTGCCAGTTATGGCGGGTCGAACACCGGGGAGCTGTTTTTT.

The chain uses TRBV11-3 and TRBJ2-1, with 13 bases that match TRBD2. With 2 bases clipped from V and 8 bases from J, the junction kept 12 bases outside the gene matches. CDR3 length: 18 amino acids. Per germline, CDR1 SGHNT and CDR2 YENEEA. The chain's CDR3 is CASSLTGTSGTLWDEQFF. CDR3 sequence (DNA): TGTGCCAGCAGCTTAACGGGGACTAGCGGGACCCTTTGGGATGAGCAGTTCTTC.

The genes are TRBV7-2 and TRBJ1-2, with D uncertain. Trimming removed 2 bases at V and 0 bases at J, with 7 bases between. The CDR3 spans 14 residues. In germline, CDR1 is SGHTA, CDR2 FQGNSA. The DNA for the CDR3 is TGTGCCAGCAGCTTACAGGCTTCTAACTATGGCTACACCTTC. Amino acids: CASSLQASNYGYTF. Full variable domain (outside the CDR3, taken from reference TRBV7-2 and TRBJ1-2): GAGVSQSPSNKVTEKGKDVELRCDPISGHTALYWYRQSLGQGLEFLIYFQGNSAPDKSGLPSDRFSAERTGGSVSTLTIQRTQQEDSAVYLCASSLQASNYGYTFGSGTRLTVV.

The chain is built from TRBV2 and TRBJ2-1; D not resolved. The germline CDR1 and CDR2 sequences are SNHLY and FYNNEI. Trimming cost V 5 bases and J 0 bases, with 8 bases left between them. The length of the CDR3 is 14 residues. DNA of the CDR3: TGTGCCAGCAGTTCCTCTATCTCCTACAATGAGCAGTTCTTC. Amino acid sequence: CASSSSISYNEQFF.

Sample share makes this clone medium-sized. The rearrangement joins TRBV19 to TRBJ2-5; D perhaps matches TRBD1 (6 bases). Trimming cost V 2 bases and J 1 base, with 17 bases left between them. This CDR3 contains 17 residues. Germline V gives CDR1 LNHDA, CDR2 SQIVND (reference sequence). The DNA for the CDR3 is TGTGCCAGTAGTATACGGGACAACGCCATGGGCCAAGAGACCCAGTACTTC. Translation: CASSIRDNAMGQETQYF. Full variable domain (rest looked up from reference TRBV19 and TRBJ2-5): DGGITQSPKYLFRKEGQNVTLSCEQNLNHDAMYWYRQDPGQGLRLIYYSQIVNDFQKGDIAEGYSVSREKKESFPLTVTSAQKNPTAFYLCASSIRDNAMGQETQYFGPGTRLLVL.

The genes are TRBV19 and TRBJ1-4, with 9 bases matching TRBD1. The J segment lost 7 bases and the V segment lost 5 bases, leaving 5 bases of the junction unmatched. CDR3 length equals 14 residues. CDR1 is LNHDA, CDR2 SQIVND, per germline (reference sequence). In nucleotides, the CDR3 is TGTGCCAGTAGTGTGACAGGGGGAGTTGAAAAACTGTTTTTT. Translating it yields CASSVTGGVEKLFF.

The genes are TRBV15 and TRBJ1-3; no firm D call. Trimming shortened V by 1 base and J by 3 bases, and 10 bases separated the two germline ends. The CDR3 has 15 amino acids. Germline assignment: CDR1 LNHNV and CDR2 YYDKDF (reference sequence). CDR3 sequence: CATSRVRGGGNTIYF. The CDR3 nucleotides are TGTGCCACCAGCAGAGTGCGGGGAGGTGGAAACACCATATATTTT.

The chain couples TRBV5-4 to TRBJ2-7; 8 positions match TRBD2. This CDR3 has 13 residues. The trim removed 2 bases at V and 6 bases at J, leaving 4 bases unmatched. The germline CDR1 and CDR2 sequences are SGHNT and YYREEE (reference sequence). The CDR3 sequence is CASSLAGVPEQYF. The CDR3 nucleotides read TGTGCCAGCAGCTTAGCGGGAGTCCCCGAGCAGTACTTC.

The rearrangement uses TRBV6-5 and TRBJ2-5; D might be TRBD1 (5 bases). CDR1 is MNHEY and CDR2 is SVGAGI in the germline V gene. V was cut by 6 bases and J by 4 bases, with 12 bases left in between. The CDR3 sequence is 13 residues long. CDR3 sequence reads: CASRGPPGETQYF. CDR3 in DNA: TGTGCCAGCAGGGGGCCACCGGGAGAGACCCAGTACTTC.

This clone was recorded only once. This chain links TRBV27 with TRBJ2-7, with 11 bases fitting TRBD2. The ends lost 5 bases at V and 3 bases at J; junction bases unmatched: 9. CDR3 size: 16 residues. From germline, CDR1 is MNHEY and CDR2 SMNVEV (reference sequence). The CDR3 coding sequence is TGTGCCAGCAGTCTAGCGACTAGCGGGACTGGCTACGAGCAGTACTTC. Translation gives CASSLATSGTGYEQYF.

The chain uses TRBV7-9 and TRBJ2-2; TRBD2 agrees at 9 bases. Losses at the gene ends were 7 bases for V and 0 bases for J; bases not matched to a gene: 3. The CDR3 covers 15 residues. CDR1 is SEHNR, CDR2 FQNEAQ, per germline (reference sequence). The CDR3 nucleotides read TGTGCCAGCAATATAGCGGGGGCGAACACCGGGGAGCTGTTTTTT. This sequence encodes CASNIAGANTGELFF.

The J gene is TRBJ2-3, the V gene TRBV20-1; D ambiguous. Germline V gives CDR1 DFQATT, CDR2 SNEGSKA (reference sequence). Trimming took 3 bases from V and 6 from J, leaving 7 bases between them. The CDR3 covers 11 residues. The CDR3 nucleotides read TGCAGTGCTAGTCGTTCGGATACGCAGTATTTT. Protein: CSASRSDTQYF.

This sequence joins TRBV7-2 and TRBJ2-7; perhaps TRBD1 as D (7 bases). V shed 5 bases and J shed 3 bases, with 20 bases lying between them. This CDR3 is built from 16 residues. Germline V gives CDR1 SGHTA, CDR2 FQGNSA. CDR3 in amino acids: CASSPSRFQGGYEQYF. The CDR3 DNA sequence: TGTGCCAGCAGCCCGAGTCGTTTCCAGGGGGGCTACGAGCAGTACTTC.

This rearrangement joins TRBV19 to TRBJ2-5, with 8 bases that match TRBD1. The CDR3 is made up of 14 amino acids. Germline loops: CDR1 LNHDA, CDR2 SQIVND (reference sequence). V gave up 3 bases and J gave up 5 bases; unmatched junction bases: 5. The CDR3 nucleotides read TGTGCCAGTAGTATGTGGACAGGGCTGGAGACCCAGTACTTC. This gives the protein CASSMWTGLETQYF.

This sequence joins TRBV5-1 and TRBJ2-1; 9 bases are a match to TRBD2. Germline V lookup: CDR1 SGHRS, CDR2 YFSETQ. V trimming: 4 bases; J trimming: 5 bases; junction bases outside the gene matches: 10. The CDR3 is made up of 16 amino acids. CDR3 amino acids: CASSAQSGGSNNEQFF. The DNA of the CDR3 is TGCGCCAGCAGCGCCCAGAGCGGGGGGTCCAACAATGAGCAGTTCTTC.

The J gene is TRBJ1-5, the V gene TRBV6-5; TRBD1 agrees at 7 bases. The V and J ends lost 7 bases and 6 bases, in that order; junction bases with no gene match: 3. Germline V gives CDR1 MNHEY, CDR2 SVGAGI. CDR3 size: 12 residues. The CDR3 loop is CASNQGGQPQHF. The CDR3 DNA sequence: TGTGCCAGCAATCAGGGGGGTCAGCCCCAGCATTTT.

This sequence joins TRBV29-1 and TRBJ2-5; D uncertain. Germline V gene sequence: CDR1 SQVTM, CDR2 ANQGSEA. Trimming pared 3 bases from V and 5 bases from J, leaving 10 bases between. The CDR3 length is 12 residues. The CDR3 sequence is CSVDIARETQYF. In nucleotides, the CDR3 is TGCAGCGTTGATATAGCAAGGGAGACCCAGTACTTC.

This clone has only one observation. The chain couples TRBV18 to TRBJ2-7, with D perhaps TRBD1 (5 bases). Per the germline V gene, CDR1 is KGHSH and CDR2 is LQKENI. Trimming pared 2 bases from V and 6 bases from J, leaving 14 bases between. This CDR3 has 14 residues. The CDR3, as DNA: TGTGCCAGCTCACCAGGACAACTCCCTCCCGAGCAGTACTTC. Protein: CASSPGQLPPEQYF.